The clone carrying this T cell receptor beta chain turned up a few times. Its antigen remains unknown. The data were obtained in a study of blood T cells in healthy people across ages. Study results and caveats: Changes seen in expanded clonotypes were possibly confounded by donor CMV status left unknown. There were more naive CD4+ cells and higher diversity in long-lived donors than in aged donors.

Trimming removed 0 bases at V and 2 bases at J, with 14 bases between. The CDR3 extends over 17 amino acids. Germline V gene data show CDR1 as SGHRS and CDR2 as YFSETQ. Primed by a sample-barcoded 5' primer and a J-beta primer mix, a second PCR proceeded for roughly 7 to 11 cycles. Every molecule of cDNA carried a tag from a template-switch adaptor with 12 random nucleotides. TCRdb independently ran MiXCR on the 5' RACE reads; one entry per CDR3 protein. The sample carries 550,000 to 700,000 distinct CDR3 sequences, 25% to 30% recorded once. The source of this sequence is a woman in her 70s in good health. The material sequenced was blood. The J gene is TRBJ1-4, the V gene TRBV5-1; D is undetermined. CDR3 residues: CASSLEFRLGTNEKLFF. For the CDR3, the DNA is TGCGCCAGCAGCTTGGAATTCAGATTAGGGACTAATGAAAAACTGTTTTTT. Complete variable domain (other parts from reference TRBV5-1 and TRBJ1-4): KAGVTQTPRYLIKTRGQQVTLSCSPISGHRSVSWYQQTPGQGLQFLFEYFSETQRNKGNFPGRFSGRQFSNSRSEMNVSTLELGDSALYLCASSLEFRLGTNEKLFFGSGTQLSVL.